This TCR beta chain appears in the sequencing data of a study of blood T cell repertoires in COVID-19. The CDR3 contains 14 residues. CDR1 is SGHTA and CDR2 is FQGNSA in the germline V gene. V lost 5 bases and J lost 1; bases outside the gene matches: 4. This clone appeared once. Clones were read by immunoSEQ multiplex PCR, and TCRdb kept only the in-frame ones, dropping some. The sample lists 66,000 or so clones; about four fifths were seen once. The sample taken for sequencing was peripheral blood. The gene calls are TRBV7-2 and TRBJ2-7; 8 bases are shared with TRBD1. The TCR was taken from a human donor in a cohort sampled during active COVID-19. DNA of the CDR3: TGTGCCAGCAGCGCAGGACAGGGATCCTACGAGCAGTACTTC. Translation gives CASSAGQGSYEQYF.